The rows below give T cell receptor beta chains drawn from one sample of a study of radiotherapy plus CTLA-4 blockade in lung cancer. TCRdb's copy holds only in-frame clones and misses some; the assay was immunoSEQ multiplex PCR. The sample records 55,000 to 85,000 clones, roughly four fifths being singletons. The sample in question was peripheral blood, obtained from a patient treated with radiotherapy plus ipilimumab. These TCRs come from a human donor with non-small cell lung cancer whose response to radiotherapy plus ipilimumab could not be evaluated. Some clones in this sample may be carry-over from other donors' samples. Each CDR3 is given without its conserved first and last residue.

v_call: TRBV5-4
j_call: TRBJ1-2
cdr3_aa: ASSYRGGYGHT

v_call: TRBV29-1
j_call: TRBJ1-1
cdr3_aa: SVDDRAWTEAF

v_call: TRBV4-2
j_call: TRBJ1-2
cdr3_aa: ASSQDGRTGYGYT

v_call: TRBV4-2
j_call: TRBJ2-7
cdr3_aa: ASSQAAGVSGRSYEQY

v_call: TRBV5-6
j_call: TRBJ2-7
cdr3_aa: ASSWVQGYEQY

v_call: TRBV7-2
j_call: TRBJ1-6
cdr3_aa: ASSHQSGRGSPLH

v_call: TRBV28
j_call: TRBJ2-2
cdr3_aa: ASSLSTSGRTPNTGELF

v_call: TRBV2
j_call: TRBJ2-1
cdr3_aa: ASRFPFGGYGEQF

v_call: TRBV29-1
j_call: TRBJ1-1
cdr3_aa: SGHRGMNTEAF

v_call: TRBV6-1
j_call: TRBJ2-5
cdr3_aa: ASSELEGGETQY

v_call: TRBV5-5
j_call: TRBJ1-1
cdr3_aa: ASSSTGTSTEAF

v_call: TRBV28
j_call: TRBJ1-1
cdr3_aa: ASRSTGVGNTEAF

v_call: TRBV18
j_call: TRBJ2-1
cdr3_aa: ASRGIGDEQF

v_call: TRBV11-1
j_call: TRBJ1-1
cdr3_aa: ASSLASGTKNTEAF

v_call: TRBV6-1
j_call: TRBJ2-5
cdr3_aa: ASSEGQPRMEQY

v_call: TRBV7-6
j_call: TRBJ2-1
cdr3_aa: ASSFTSGGGRIF

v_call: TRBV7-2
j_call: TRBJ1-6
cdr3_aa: ASSNGQENSPLH

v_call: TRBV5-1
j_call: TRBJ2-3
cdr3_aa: ASSLAGGEGTDTQY

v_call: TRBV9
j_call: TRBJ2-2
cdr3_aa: ASSAGRGGRTGELF

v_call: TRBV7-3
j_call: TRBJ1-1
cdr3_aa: ASRTGGPGTEAF

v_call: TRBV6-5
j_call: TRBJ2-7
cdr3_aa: ASWPRGVHYEQY

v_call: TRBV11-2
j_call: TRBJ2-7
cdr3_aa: ASSSFGGTTYEQY

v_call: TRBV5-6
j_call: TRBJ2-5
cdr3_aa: ASSLGRDGTFQETQY

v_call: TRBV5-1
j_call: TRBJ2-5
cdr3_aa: ASSLVGGKEETQY

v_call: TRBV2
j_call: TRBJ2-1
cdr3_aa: ASSEEETAYNEQF

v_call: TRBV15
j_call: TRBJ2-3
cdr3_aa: ATSRDSGQGIADTQY

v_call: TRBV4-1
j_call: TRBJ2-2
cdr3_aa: ASSQSGQGTGELF

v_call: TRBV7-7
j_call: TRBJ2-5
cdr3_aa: ASSLETGRTQY

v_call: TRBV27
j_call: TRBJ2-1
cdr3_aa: ASSAWTSGGYNEQF

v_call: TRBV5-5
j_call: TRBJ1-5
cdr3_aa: ASSLLGPNQPQH

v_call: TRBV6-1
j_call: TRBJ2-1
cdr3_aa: ASSEFDEQF

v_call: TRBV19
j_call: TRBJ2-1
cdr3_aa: AMDRGDGVSYNEQF

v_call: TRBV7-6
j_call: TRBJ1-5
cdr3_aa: ASGQSNQPQH

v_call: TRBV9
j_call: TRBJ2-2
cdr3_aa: ASTPRRTPTGELF

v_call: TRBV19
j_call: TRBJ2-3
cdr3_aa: ASKVEWRGIDTQY

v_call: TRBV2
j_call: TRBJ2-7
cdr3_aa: ASSGGGEY

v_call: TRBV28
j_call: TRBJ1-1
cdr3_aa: AHTPGGGRTEAF

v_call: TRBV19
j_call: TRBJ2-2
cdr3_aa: ASSIGNTGELF

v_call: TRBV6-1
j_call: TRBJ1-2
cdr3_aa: ASRGGVKDGYT